This TCR beta chain emerged from a study of T cells in Graves' hyperthyroidism and ophthalmopathy. Study results and caveats: A 13 V-J model separated ophthalmopathy from stable hyperthyroidism.

This clonotype was found a few times. Its antigen is undetermined. From RNA transcripts, TCR beta CDR3 regions were amplified. Researchers ran a first-round RT-PCR on the TCR CDR3 using the HTBI primer set. Each CDR3 protein gets one entry after TCRdb re-called the multiplex PCR reads with MiXCR. The sample contains approximately 640,000 distinct CDR3 sequences, roughly 17% of which appear only once. Stable disease denoted Graves' hyperthyroidism without ophthalmopathy progression within 18 months. Diagnosis rested on symptoms, serum thyroxine and TRAb, thyroid ultrasound, and orbital computed tomography. V lost 6 bases, J lost 1 base, and 16 bases lay in between. CDR1 is LNHDA and CDR2 is SQIVND in the germline V gene (reference sequence). The CDR3 has 15 residues.

This TCR was recovered from a man aged 50 to 59 with Graves' hyperthyroidism. The chain links TRBV19 to TRBJ2-7; TRBD1 might be the D (6 bases). The sample taken for sequencing was blood. CDR3 sequence reads: CASSRGGVPSYEQYF. The CDR3 nucleotides are TGTGCCAGTAGCCGAGGGGGAGTTCCTTCCTACGAGCAGTACTTC.